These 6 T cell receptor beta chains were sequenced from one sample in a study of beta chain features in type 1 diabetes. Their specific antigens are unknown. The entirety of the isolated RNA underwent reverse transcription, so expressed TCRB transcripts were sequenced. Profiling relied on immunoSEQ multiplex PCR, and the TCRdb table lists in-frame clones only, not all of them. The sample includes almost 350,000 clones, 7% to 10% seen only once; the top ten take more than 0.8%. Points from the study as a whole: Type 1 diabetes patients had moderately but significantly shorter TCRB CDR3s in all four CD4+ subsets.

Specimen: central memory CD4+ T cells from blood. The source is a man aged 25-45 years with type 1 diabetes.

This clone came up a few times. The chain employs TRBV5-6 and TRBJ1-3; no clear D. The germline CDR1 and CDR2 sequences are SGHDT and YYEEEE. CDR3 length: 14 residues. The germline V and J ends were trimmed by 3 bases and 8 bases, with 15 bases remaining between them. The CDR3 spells CASSSATTGHTIYF. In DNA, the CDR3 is TGTGCCAGCAGCTCAGCAACCACGGGTCACACCATATATTTT.

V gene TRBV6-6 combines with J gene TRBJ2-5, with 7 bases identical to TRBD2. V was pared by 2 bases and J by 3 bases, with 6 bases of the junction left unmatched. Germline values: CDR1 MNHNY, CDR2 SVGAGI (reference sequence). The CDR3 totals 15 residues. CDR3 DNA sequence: TGTGCCAGCAGTTACCCCCCGGCGGGGGAAGAGACCCAGTACTTC. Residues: CASSYPPAGEETQYF.

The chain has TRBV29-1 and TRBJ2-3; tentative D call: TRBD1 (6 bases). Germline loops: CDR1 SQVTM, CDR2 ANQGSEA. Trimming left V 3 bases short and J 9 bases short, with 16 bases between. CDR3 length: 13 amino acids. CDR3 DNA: TGCAGCGTTGACGGCAGGGGTACAGGCACGCAGTATTTT. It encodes CSVDGRGTGTQYF.

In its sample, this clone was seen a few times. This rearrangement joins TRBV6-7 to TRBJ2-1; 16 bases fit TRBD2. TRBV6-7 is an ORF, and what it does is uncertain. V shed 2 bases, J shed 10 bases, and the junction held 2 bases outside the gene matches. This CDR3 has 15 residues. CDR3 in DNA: TGTGCCAGCAGTTACCCGGGACTAGCGGGGGGGGAGCAGTTCTTC. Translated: CASSYPGLAGGEQFF.

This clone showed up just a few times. CDR3 sequence reads: CASSRRGSDEQYF. The CDR3 bases are TGTGCCAGCAGCCGCCGGGGGTCCGACGAGCAGTACTTC. The rearrangement joins TRBV7-9 to TRBJ2-7; possibly TRBD2 for D (6 bases). The CDR3 has 13 amino acids. Trimming removed 5 bases at V and 5 bases at J, with 13 bases between. Germline CDR1 and CDR2: SEHNR and FQNEAQ (reference sequence).

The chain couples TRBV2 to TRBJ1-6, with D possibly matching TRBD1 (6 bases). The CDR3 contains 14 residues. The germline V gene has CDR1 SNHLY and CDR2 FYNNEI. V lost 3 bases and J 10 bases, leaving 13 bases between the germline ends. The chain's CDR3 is CASSEGRGGSPLHF. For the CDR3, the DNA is TGTGCCAGCAGTGAGGGCAGGGGTGGATCACCCCTCCACTTT.